Below are 16 T cell receptor beta chains sequenced from a single sample in a study of shared clonotypes between healthy human individuals. As defined, naive CD8 cells were CD45RO-negative and positively selected for CCR7, with terminally differentiated effector memory CD45RA+ cells excluded. The data were produced by immunoSEQ multiplex PCR, yet TCRdb's version contains in-frame clones alone and is incomplete. Among around 2.1 million clones listed, about 92% were seen once. The sequenced material came from naive CD8+ T cells from PBMCs. These receptor sequences come from a man between 18 and 35 years old in good health. Some clones in this sample may be carry-over from other donors' samples.

This rearrangement joins TRBV27 to TRBJ2-5; maybe TRBD2 (5 bases). Germline V CDR1 and CDR2: MNHEY, SMNVEV (reference sequence). The CDR3 totals 13 residues. V was cut by 5 bases and J by 5 bases, with 12 bases left in between. The CDR3: CASSPQGSETQYF. The CDR3 DNA sequence: TGTGCCAGCAGTCCCCAAGGGAGCGAGACCCAGTACTTC.

This chain uses TRBV18 with TRBJ2-6, with 7 bases lining up with TRBD1. The CDR3 runs to 18 residues. Germline V CDR1 and CDR2: KGHSH, LQKENI. The V and J ends lost 0 bases and 0 bases, in that order; junction bases with no gene match: 5. CDR3: CASSPPPGQHSGANVLTF. Here the CDR3 DNA reads TGTGCCAGCTCACCACCTCCGGGACAGCACTCTGGGGCCAACGTCCTGACTTTC.

This sequence joins TRBV2 and TRBJ2-1, with D possibly TRBD1 on 5 matching bases. The CDR3 totals 19 residues. Germline V gene data show CDR1 as SNHLY and CDR2 as FYNNEI. V dropped 8 bases and J dropped 3 bases, with 29 bases sitting between them. The CDR3 DNA follows: TGTGCCAGCCTATCGGGTGGTCTTTCAAGCGTCGGACACTACAATGAGCAGTTCTTC. Translation: CASLSGGLSSVGHYNEQFF.

Points on this clone: Other DNA sequences in this sample translate to the same CDR3. The genes are TRBV9 and TRBJ2-1, with TRBD2 matching 8 bases. In germline, CDR1 is SGDLS, CDR2 YYNGEE. The CDR3 length is 13 residues. With 4 bases clipped from V and 7 bases from J, the junction kept 4 bases outside the gene matches. The CDR3 region is CASSPGGDNEQFF. DNA for the CDR3: TGTGCCAGCAGCCCCGGGGGGGATAATGAGCAGTTCTTC. Full variable domain (outside the CDR3, taken from reference TRBV9 and TRBJ2-1): DSGVTQTPKHLITATGQRVTLRCSPRSGDLSVYWYQQSLDQGLQFLIQYYNGEERAKGNILERFSAQQFPDLHSELNLSSLELGDSALYFCASSPGGDNEQFFGPGTRLTVL.

This clone has a single count. CDR3 region: CAISVRHGDGNTIYF. The CDR3 nucleotides are TGTGCCATCAGTGTACGGCACGGAGACGGAAACACCATATATTTT. This chain connects TRBV10-3 to TRBJ1-3; D gene unclear. This CDR3 comprises 15 residues. Per the germline V gene, CDR1 is ENHRY and CDR2 is SYGVKD. V dropped 4 bases and J dropped 4 bases, with 14 bases sitting between them.

The rearrangement joins TRBV4-2 to TRBJ1-3, with D perhaps matching TRBD1 (5 bases). Germline V CDR1 and CDR2: LGHNA, YNFKEQ. V was shortened by 2 bases and J by 0 bases, with 11 bases between the two germline ends. CDR3 length equals 16 residues. The CDR3 nucleotides are TGTGCCAGCAGCCAATATGACGGGGGCTCTGGAAACACCATATATTTT. This translates into CASSQYDGGSGNTIYF.

The chain employs TRBV28 and TRBJ1-1, with D perhaps TRBD1 (6 bases). Germline CDR1 reads MDHEN; CDR2 reads SYDVKM. The germline V and J ends were trimmed by 1 base and 3 bases, with 12 bases remaining between them. CDR3 length: 15 amino acids. The CDR3 reads CASSLSGAGDTEAFF. The DNA for the CDR3 is TGTGCCAGCAGTTTATCAGGGGCGGGTGACACTGAAGCTTTCTTT.

This chain connects TRBV5-1 to TRBJ2-7, with D possibly being TRBD1 or TRBD2 (6 bases each). This CDR3 has 16 amino acids. CDR1 SGHRS and CDR2 YFSETQ come from the germline V gene. Trimming shortened V by 6 bases and J by 3 bases, and 22 bases separated the two germline ends. The CDR3 nucleotides are TGCGCCAGCACTCCCGGGCGGGACACCTTGATCTACGAGCAGTACTTC. Protein sequence: CASTPGRDTLIYEQYF.

The chain has TRBV7-9 and TRBJ1-2, with D possibly TRBD1 on 5 matching bases. This CDR3 has 15 amino acids. Germline V gene lookup returns CDR1 SEHNR and CDR2 FQNEAQ (reference sequence). V lost 5 bases and J 5 bases, leaving 18 bases between the germline ends. The CDR3 DNA reads TGTGCCAGCAGCCCGCCAGGGAACGAGTGGTATGGCTACACCTTC. It codes for CASSPPGNEWYGYTF.

The J gene is TRBJ2-7, the V gene TRBV29-1, with TRBD1 matching 7 bases. Germline assignment: CDR1 SQVTM and CDR2 ANQGSEA. The length of the CDR3 is 13 residues. The V segment lost 6 bases and the J segment 4 bases; nucleotides outside the gene matches: 9. CDR3 sequence: CSVRPGQTYEQYF. The DNA for the CDR3 is TGCAGCGTCCGGCCGGGACAGACATACGAGCAGTACTTC.

The chain employs TRBV5-1 and TRBJ1-1; the D is unclear. There are 14 residues in the CDR3. Per germline, CDR1 SGHRS and CDR2 YFSETQ. V lost 6 bases to trimming and J lost 1 base, with 13 bases between them. The CDR3, as DNA: TGCGCCAGCACCCAACCCCCCGAGAACACTGAAGCTTTCTTT. This translates into CASTQPPENTEAFF.

V gene TRBV9 combines with J gene TRBJ1-2, with 7 nucleotides matching TRBD1. V lost 8 bases and J lost 3; bases outside the gene matches: 7. This CDR3 contains 13 residues. Looked up from germline, CDR1 is SGDLS and CDR2 is YYNGEE. CDR3 loop: CASTEGADYGYTF. CDR3 coding DNA: TGTGCCAGTACGGAGGGGGCGGACTATGGCTACACCTTC.

In regard to this clone: The identical CDR3 is also encoded by other nucleotide sequences in the sample. This sequence joins TRBV4-1 and TRBJ2-2; 12 bases are shared with TRBD2. Germline CDR1 is MGHRA and CDR2 is YSYEKL. With V trimmed by 1 base and J by 3 bases, 3 bases remained unmatched. The CDR3 has 17 amino acids. This chain's CDR3 is CASSQGGLAGYTGELFF. In nucleotides, the CDR3 is TGCGCCAGCAGCCAAGGTGGACTAGCGGGATACACCGGGGAGCTGTTTTTT.

Of note for this clone: Other nucleotide sequences from this sample produce the same CDR3. The chain has TRBV7-9 and TRBJ2-7; TRBD1 matches 7 bases. The CDR3 is made up of 15 amino acids. CDR1 and CDR2 (germline): SEHNR, FQNEAQ (reference sequence). Trimming cost V 1 base and J 4 bases; bases outside gene matches: 7. The CDR3 DNA reads as TGTGCCAGCAGCTTAGGGCCGACAGGGTTTTACGAGCAGTACTTC. Translation gives CASSLGPTGFYEQYF.

This clone is a singleton in its sample. The V and J genes are TRBV7-9 and TRBJ2-3; 11 bases fit TRBD2. The CDR3 spans 16 residues. V trimming: 0 bases; J trimming: 3 bases; junction bases outside the gene matches: 2. The V gene's germline CDR1 is SEHNR and CDR2 FQNEAQ (reference sequence). The DNA for the CDR3 is TGTGCCAGCAGCTTAGCACTAGCGGGAGTTACAGATACGCAGTATTTT. Amino acids: CASSLALAGVTDTQYF.

The gene calls are TRBV28 and TRBJ2-1, with D perhaps given as TRBD1 or TRBD2 (6 bases each). The ends were cut back, 4 bases at V and 4 bases at J, with 20 bases in the middle. This CDR3 comprises 17 residues. Per the germline V gene, CDR1 is MDHEN and CDR2 is SYDVKM. The CDR3 spells CASSWGSYGGLYNEQFF. CDR3 DNA: TGTGCCAGCAGTTGGGGCTCTTATGGGGGGCTATACAATGAGCAGTTCTTC.